The rows below give T cell receptor beta chains drawn from one sample of a study of T cell responses to AZD1222 COVID-19 vaccine. The assay was immunoSEQ multiplex PCR, and TCRdb's table has in-frame clones only and misses some. The table records about 140,000 clones, around 90% of them present only once. Sequenced here: peripheral blood, sampled 28 days after the second AZD1222 dose. These receptors all come from an adult who received the AZD1222 COVID-19 vaccine. Both conserved end residues are part of each CDR3. A D gene is named only where the DNA matches it firmly. Clone size is not always given. Where it is, it says once, few, many or a class for expanded clones.

V: TRBV21-1
length: 15
J: TRBJ2-4
D: NA
size: NA
CDR3: CASSNSILAKNIQYF
DNA: TGTGCCAGCAGCAACTCGATATTAGCCAAAAACATTCAGTACTTC

V: TRBV30
length: 13
J: TRBJ1-5
D: NA
size: once
CDR3: CAWSVDLNQPQHF
DNA: TGTGCCTGGAGTGTGGATCTGAATCAGCCCCAGCATTTT

V: TRBV28
length: 15
J: TRBJ2-7
D: TRBD1
size: NA
CDR3: CASSSRDRDSYEQYF
DNA: TGTGCCAGCAGTTCCCGGGACAGGGATTCCTACGAGCAGTACTTC

V: TRBV30
length: 13
J: TRBJ1-5
D: NA
size: NA
CDR3: CAWSPGYNQPQHF
DNA: TGTGCCTGGTCCCCCGGGTATAATCAGCCCCAGCATTTT

V: TRBV7-2
length: 14
J: TRBJ1-1
D: NA
size: once
CDR3: CASSLEGGLTEAFF
DNA: TGTGCCAGCAGCTTAGAAGGGGGGCTTACTGAAGCTTTCTTT

V: TRBV29-1
length: 15
J: TRBJ1-5
D: TRBD1
size: NA
CDR3: CSVSGQGFGNQPQHF
DNA: TGCAGCGTGAGTGGACAGGGGTTCGGCAATCAGCCCCAGCATTTT

V: TRBV19
length: 13
J: TRBJ1-6
D: NA
size: NA
CDR3: CASSGQSNSPLHF
DNA: TGTGCCAGTAGCGGACAATCTAATTCACCCCTCCACTTT

V: TRBV2
length: 16
J: TRBJ1-3
D: NA
size: NA
CDR3: CASSSRDSLSGNTIYF
DNA: TGTGCCAGCAGTAGCCGGGACTCCCTCTCTGGAAACACCATATATTTT

V: TRBV24-1
length: 18
J: TRBJ1-1
D: TRBD1
size: NA
CDR3: CDDGPKDRVRGMNTEAFF
DNA: TGTGACGACGGGCCAAAGGACAGGGTACGGGGCATGAACACTGAAGCTTTCTTT

V: TRBV27
length: 16
J: TRBJ1-6
D: TRBD1
size: few
CDR3: CASSLGTGRRDSPLHF
DNA: TGTGCCAGCAGTTTAGGGACAGGGCGGAGAGATTCACCCCTCCACTTT

V: TRBV28
length: 14
J: TRBJ2-1
D: TRBD2
size: once
CDR3: CASIGTSGYNEQFF
DNA: TGTGCCAGCATTGGGACTAGCGGATACAATGAGCAGTTCTTC

V: TRBV28
length: 13
J: TRBJ1-1
D: NA
size: NA
CDR3: CASSRPYRSEAFF
DNA: TGTGCCAGCAGTCGCCCCTACAGGAGTGAAGCTTTCTTT

V: TRBV7-3
length: 12
J: TRBJ2-7
D: NA
size: NA
CDR3: CASSLTGYEQYF
DNA: TGTGCCAGCAGCTTAACGGGTTACGAGCAGTACTTC

V: TRBV2
length: 13
J: TRBJ1-2
D: TRBD1
size: NA
CDR3: CASREEGAGGYTF
DNA: TGTGCCAGCAGGGAGGAGGGGGCGGGAGGCTACACCTTC

V: TRBV6-5
length: 16
J: TRBJ2-2
D: TRBD2
size: NA
CDR3: CASSYETSGNTGELFF
DNA: TGTGCCAGCAGTTACGAGACTAGCGGAAACACCGGGGAGCTGTTTTTT

V: TRBV19
length: 15
J: TRBJ1-2
D: NA
size: NA
CDR3: CASSIIEQGDRGYTF
DNA: TGTGCCAGTAGTATAATAGAACAGGGCGACCGTGGCTACACCTTC

V: TRBV6-5
length: 14
J: TRBJ2-3
D: NA
size: NA
CDR3: CASSPTGRGDTQYF
DNA: TGTGCCAGCAGCCCGACGGGCCGCGGAGATACGCAGTATTTT

V: TRBV4-1
length: 13
J: TRBJ2-5
D: TRBD1
size: NA
CDR3: CASSRGTAETQYF
DNA: TGCGCCAGCAGCCGGGGGACAGCTGAGACCCAGTACTTC

V: TRBV7-9
length: 13
J: TRBJ1-2
D: NA
size: NA
CDR3: CASSFGEYYGYTF
DNA: TGTGCCAGCAGCTTCGGGGAGTACTATGGCTACACCTTC

V: TRBV12-3/TRBV12-4
length: 12
J: TRBJ2-7
D: NA
size: NA
CDR3: CASSSQGYEQYF
DNA: TGTGCCAGCAGTTCCCAGGGCTACGAGCAGTACTTC

V: TRBV24-1
length: 14
J: TRBJ1-2
D: NA
size: NA
CDR3: CATSDIGANYGYTF
DNA: TGTGCCACCAGTGATATCGGAGCTAACTATGGCTACACCTTC

V: TRBV7-9
length: 16
J: TRBJ2-7
D: NA
size: NA
CDR3: CASSLAWGSLSYEQYF
DNA: TGTGCCAGCAGCTTAGCGTGGGGGTCTCTCTCCTACGAGCAGTACTTC

V: TRBV28
length: 14
J: TRBJ2-6
D: NA
size: NA
CDR3: CASQIPTGANVLTF
DNA: TGTGCCAGCCAGATTCCCACTGGGGCCAACGTCCTGACTTTC

V: TRBV19
length: 18
J: TRBJ1-5
D: NA
size: NA
CDR3: CGGGEASGDPRYNQPQHF
DNA: TGTGGAGGGGGGGAGGCATCAGGTGACCCGAGGTACAATCAGCCCCAGCATTTT

V: TRBV27
length: 19
J: TRBJ2-3
D: TRBD2
size: NA
CDR3: CASSLLAGGLPRGTDTQYF
DNA: TGTGCCAGCAGTTTACTAGCGGGGGGGTTACCTAGGGGCACAGATACGCAGTATTTT

V: TRBV28
length: 13
J: TRBJ1-5
D: NA
size: NA
CDR3: CASASQVNQPQHF
DNA: TGTGCCAGCGCCTCACAGGTCAATCAGCCCCAGCATTTT

V: TRBV4-1
length: 14
J: TRBJ1-4
D: NA
size: NA
CDR3: CASSQQVGNEKLFF
DNA: TGCGCCAGCAGCCAACAGGTCGGTAATGAAAAACTGTTTTTT

V: TRBV6-5
length: 13
J: TRBJ1-4
D: NA
size: NA
CDR3: CASSYGVWEKLFF
DNA: TGTGCCAGCAGTTACGGTGTTTGGGAAAAACTGTTTTTT

V: TRBV7-9
length: 13
J: TRBJ1-6
D: NA
size: NA
CDR3: CASSLDPNSPLHF
DNA: TGTGCCAGCAGCTTAGATCCAAATTCACCCCTCCACTTT

V: TRBV5-6
length: 16
J: TRBJ2-5
D: NA
size: NA
CDR3: CASSPPGQISISGQYF
DNA: TGTGCCAGCAGCCCCCCGGGACAAATTTCCATTTCCGGCCAGTACTTC

V: TRBV28
length: 15
J: TRBJ2-1
D: TRBD2
size: NA
CDR3: CASSGAGGPYNEQFF
DNA: TGTGCCAGCAGTGGAGCGGGAGGGCCCTACAATGAGCAGTTCTTC

V: TRBV27
length: 13
J: TRBJ2-6
D: NA
size: NA
CDR3: CASSRSYANVLTF
DNA: TGTGCCAGCAGCCGTTCTTACGCCAACGTCCTGACTTTC

V: TRBV19
length: 15
J: TRBJ2-1
D: TRBD1
size: NA
CDR3: CASSPLTGNYNEQFF
DNA: TGTGCCAGTAGCCCATTGACAGGGAACTACAATGAGCAGTTCTTC

V: TRBV18
length: 13
J: TRBJ2-5
D: NA
size: NA
CDR3: CASSPGAQETQYF
DNA: TGTGCCAGCTCACCAGGGGCTCAAGAGACCCAGTACTTC

V: TRBV2
length: 16
J: TRBJ2-6
D: NA
size: NA
CDR3: CASTREKQSGANVLTF
DNA: TGTGCCAGCACGAGGGAAAAACAGTCTGGGGCCAACGTCCTGACTTTC

V: TRBV24-1
length: 17
J: TRBJ2-2
D: TRBD2
size: NA
CDR3: CATSDPGTSVGTGELFF
DNA: TGTGCCACCAGTGATCCCGGGACTAGCGTAGGTACCGGGGAGCTGTTTTTT

V: TRBV6-5
length: 13
J: TRBJ1-1
D: NA
size: NA
CDR3: CASSLESPPEAFF
DNA: TGTGCCAGCAGCTTGGAAAGCCCCCCTGAAGCTTTCTTT

V: TRBV7-2
length: 15
J: TRBJ2-2
D: NA
size: NA
CDR3: CASSLAGSYTGELFF
DNA: TGTGCCAGCAGCTTAGCAGGCAGCTACACCGGGGAGCTGTTTTTT

V: TRBV3-1/TRBV3-2
length: 17
J: TRBJ2-5
D: TRBD2
size: NA
CDR3: CASSHPLGRAGQETQYF
DNA: TGTGCCAGCAGCCACCCGCTAGGGAGGGCTGGCCAAGAGACCCAGTACTTC

V: TRBV18
length: 13
J: TRBJ1-1
D: NA
size: NA
CDR3: CASSNSQDTEAFF
DNA: TGTGCCAGCTCAAACAGCCAGGACACTGAAGCTTTCTTT

V: TRBV3-1/TRBV3-2
length: 12
J: TRBJ2-1
D: TRBD2
size: NA
CDR3: CASSQETSTLFF
DNA: TGTGCCAGCAGCCAAGAGACTAGCACCCTGTTCTTC

V: TRBV5-1
length: 17
J: TRBJ1-2
D: TRBD1
size: NA
CDR3: CASSLGDRGKLRRGYTF
DNA: TGCGCCAGCAGCTTGGGGGACAGGGGGAAATTGCGGCGAGGCTACACCTTC

V: TRBV18
length: 14
J: TRBJ1-5
D: NA
size: NA
CDR3: CASSPSGSNQPQHF
DNA: TGTGCCAGCTCACCTTCGGGGAGCAATCAGCCCCAGCATTTT

V: TRBV3-1/TRBV3-2
length: 15
J: TRBJ1-2
D: NA
size: NA
CDR3: CASSWSDKLLSGYTF
DNA: TGTGCCAGCAGCTGGTCCGACAAGCTCCTATCAGGCTACACCTTC

V: TRBV12-3/TRBV12-4
length: 12
J: TRBJ1-5
D: NA
size: NA
CDR3: CASSRQNQPQHF
DNA: TGTGCCAGCAGCCGACAGAATCAGCCCCAGCATTTT

V: TRBV4-2
length: 16
J: TRBJ2-3
D: NA
size: many
CDR3: CASSQDRGGGSDTQYF
DNA: TGTGCCAGCAGCCAAGATCGAGGGGGAGGGTCCGATACGCAGTATTTT

V: TRBV27
length: 13
J: TRBJ1-2
D: NA
size: NA
CDR3: CASSLGIGGGYTF
DNA: TGTGCCAGCAGTTTGGGGATCGGTGGTGGCTACACCTTC

V: TRBV3-1/TRBV3-2
length: 15
J: TRBJ1-3
D: NA
size: NA
CDR3: CASSQKRDSGNTIYF
DNA: TGTGCCAGCAGCCAGAAGAGGGACTCTGGAAACACCATATATTTT

V: TRBV14
length: 16
J: TRBJ2-5
D: TRBD2
size: NA
CDR3: CASSQVRGLIKETQYF
DNA: TGTGCCAGCAGCCAGGTTAGGGGACTAATTAAAGAGACCCAGTACTTC

V: TRBV20-1
length: 10
J: TRBJ2-5
D: NA
size: NA
CDR3: CSGERETQYF
DNA: TGCAGTGGGGAGCGGGAGACCCAGTACTTC

V: TRBV5-1
length: 16
J: TRBJ1-3
D: TRBD1
size: NA
CDR3: CASRPGQASSGNTIYF
DNA: TGCGCCAGCAGGCCGGGACAGGCCAGCTCTGGAAACACCATATATTTT

V: TRBV7-9
length: 13
J: TRBJ2-7
D: NA
size: NA
CDR3: CASSFVEGYEQYF
DNA: TGTGCCAGCAGCTTTGTGGAGGGCTACGAGCAGTACTTC

V: TRBV15
length: 14
J: TRBJ2-7
D: TRBD1
size: NA
CDR3: CATSTRQGSHEQYF
DNA: TGTGCCACCAGCACTCGACAGGGATCCCACGAGCAGTACTTC

V: TRBV5-1
length: 16
J: TRBJ2-3
D: TRBD1
size: NA
CDR3: CASSNGQGAPTDTQYF
DNA: TGCGCCAGCAGCAACGGACAGGGGGCTCCCACAGATACGCAGTATTTT

V: TRBV7-9
length: 15
J: TRBJ2-3
D: NA
size: NA
CDR3: CASSLEGPSTDTQYF
DNA: TGTGCCAGCAGCTTAGAGGGGCCTAGCACAGATACGCAGTATTTT

V: TRBV19
length: 14
J: TRBJ1-2
D: TRBD1
size: NA
CDR3: CASHRGGTNYGYTF
DNA: TGTGCCAGCCACAGGGGGGGAACTAACTATGGCTACACCTTC

V: TRBV11-2
length: 16
J: TRBJ1-3
D: NA
size: NA
CDR3: CASSFGPGASGNTIYF
DNA: TGTGCCAGCAGCTTCGGGCCTGGGGCCTCTGGAAACACCATATATTTT